This T cell receptor (beta chain) was recorded in a study of OX40 agonist ivuxolimab in advanced cancers. The wider study: Patients' therapy was ivuxolimab, an antibody that acts as an agonist of OX40 (CD134).

Produced via immunoSEQ multiplex PCR; TCRdb's table is partial and in-frame only. The sample includes fewer than 20,000 clones, around 82% of them seen just once. The CDR3 consists of 13 residues. V was clipped by 2 bases and J by 8 bases, with 12 bases between them. CDR1 MNHEY and CDR2 SVGAGI come from the germline V gene. The V call is TRBV6-5, the J call TRBJ1-1, with a tentative D call TRBD1 (6 bases). The source was CD4+ or CD8+ T cells sorted from blood, collected in a trial of the OX40 agonist ivuxolimab. This clonotype was sampled from an adult with an advanced solid tumor such as melanoma, head and neck, liver or kidney cancer. Here the CDR3 reads CASSYGTSTEAFF. In DNA, the CDR3 is TGTGCCAGCAGTTACGGGACATCAACCGAAGCTTTCTTT.